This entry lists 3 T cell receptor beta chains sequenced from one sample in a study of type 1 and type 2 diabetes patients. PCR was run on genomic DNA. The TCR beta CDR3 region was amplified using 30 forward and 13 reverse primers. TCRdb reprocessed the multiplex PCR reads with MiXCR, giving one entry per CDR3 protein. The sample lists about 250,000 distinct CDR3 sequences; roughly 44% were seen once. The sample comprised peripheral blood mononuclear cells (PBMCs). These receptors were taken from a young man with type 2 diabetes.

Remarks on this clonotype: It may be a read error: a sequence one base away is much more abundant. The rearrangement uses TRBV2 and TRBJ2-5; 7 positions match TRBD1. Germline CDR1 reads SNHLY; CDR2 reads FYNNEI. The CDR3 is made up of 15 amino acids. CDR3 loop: CASSTDRASQEAQYF. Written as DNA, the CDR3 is TGTGCCAGCAGCACTGACAGGGCTAGCCAAGAGGCCCAGTACTTC.

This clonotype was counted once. The CDR3 spells CASSRRWGDEKLFF. The CDR3 coding sequence is TGTGCCAGCAGTCGGAGATGGGGGGATGAAAAACTGTTTTTT. The gene calls are TRBV28 and TRBJ1-4, with a tentative D call TRBD1 (5 bases). This CDR3 has 14 amino acids. V was cut by 5 bases and J by 6 bases, with 13 bases left in between. The germline V gene has CDR1 MDHEN and CDR2 SYDVKM.

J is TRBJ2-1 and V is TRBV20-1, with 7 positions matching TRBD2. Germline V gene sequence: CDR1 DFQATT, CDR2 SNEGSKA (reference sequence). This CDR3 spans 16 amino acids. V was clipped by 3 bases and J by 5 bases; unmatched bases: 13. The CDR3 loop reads CSASWREIIVDNEQFF. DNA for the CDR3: TGCAGTGCTAGTTGGCGGGAGATTATAGTCGACAATGAGCAGTTCTTC.